This TCR beta chain was retrieved from a study of OX40 agonist ivuxolimab in advanced cancers. Background on the study: Ivuxolimab is an agonistic anti-OX40 (CD134) antibody, and patients were treated with it. Partial responses were observed in three patients, of whom one had hepatocellular carcinoma and two had cutaneous melanoma.

This CDR3 is built from 14 residues. The V end lost 1 base, the J end lost 2 bases, and 5 bases lay between the germline ends. The germline V gene has CDR1 LGHNT and CDR2 FRNRAP. Sequencing used immunoSEQ multiplex PCR; TCRdb keeps in-frame clones, though not all of them. The repertoire consists of over 65,000 clones, with 90% to 95% occurring once and the leading ten covering 0.25% to 0.35%. Study results and caveats: A proportion of nonresponders additionally exhibited low normalized T-cell clonal expansion. At 0.1-3.0 mg/kg, partial responders had clonal expansion among the lowest observed.

Concerning this clone: The antigen is undetermined.

This TCR derives from an adult with an advanced solid tumor such as melanoma, head and neck, liver or kidney cancer. V usage is TRBV12-5 and J usage is TRBJ2-2; D ambiguous. Sequencing was performed on CD4+ or CD8+ T cells sorted from blood, taken in a trial of the OX40 agonist ivuxolimab. The chain's CDR3 is CASGLGLNTGELFF. The CDR3 DNA follows: TGTGCTAGTGGTTTGGGACTTAACACCGGGGAGCTGTTTTTT.